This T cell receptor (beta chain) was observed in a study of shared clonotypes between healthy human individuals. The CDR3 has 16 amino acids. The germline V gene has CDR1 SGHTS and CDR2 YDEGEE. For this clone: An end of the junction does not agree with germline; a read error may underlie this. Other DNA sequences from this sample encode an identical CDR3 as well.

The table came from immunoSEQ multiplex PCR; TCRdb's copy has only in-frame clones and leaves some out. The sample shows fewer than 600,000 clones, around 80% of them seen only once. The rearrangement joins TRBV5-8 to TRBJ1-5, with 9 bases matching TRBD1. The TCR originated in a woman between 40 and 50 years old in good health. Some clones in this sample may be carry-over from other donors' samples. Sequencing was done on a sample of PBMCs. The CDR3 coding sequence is TGCGCCAGCAGCTTGGGGGGACAGGGTTTCAATCAGCCCCAGCATTTT. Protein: CASSLGGQGFNQPQHF.